This record looks at one TCR beta chain sequence and its context. A multiplex PCR was run with 60 Vbeta primers and 13 Jbeta primers. Method: immunoSEQ multiplex PCR; TCRdb's copy keeps in-frame clones and lacks some. Seen here are about 160,000 clones, under 85% observed once, and the top ten hold more than 1.1%. The sample belongs to a study of cytomegalovirus exposure and HLA in healthy donors. V was clipped by 6 bases and J by 8 bases, with 13 bases between them. Per the germline V gene, CDR1 is KGHSH and CDR2 is LQKENI. This CDR3 has 12 amino acids. Sequences were obtained from PBMCs. This chain links TRBV18 with TRBJ1-1; maybe TRBD1 (5 bases). This clonotype originated in a woman aged 30 to 39 in good health and CMV-seronegative. The DNA for the CDR3 is TGTGCCAGCTCGAAAGGCGACAGCGAAGCTTTCTTT. Its protein is CASSKGDSEAFF.